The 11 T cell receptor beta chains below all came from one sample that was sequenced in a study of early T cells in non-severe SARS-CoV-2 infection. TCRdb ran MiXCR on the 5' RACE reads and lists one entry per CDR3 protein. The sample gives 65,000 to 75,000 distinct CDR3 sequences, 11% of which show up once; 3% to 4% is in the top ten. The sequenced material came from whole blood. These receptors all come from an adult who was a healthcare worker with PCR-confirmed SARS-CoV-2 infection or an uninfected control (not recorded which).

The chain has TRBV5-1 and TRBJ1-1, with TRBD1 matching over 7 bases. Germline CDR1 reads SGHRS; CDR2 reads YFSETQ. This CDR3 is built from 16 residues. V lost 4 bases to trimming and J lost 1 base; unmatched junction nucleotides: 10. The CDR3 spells CASSPSYRGRNTEAFF. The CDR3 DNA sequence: TGCGCCAGCAGCCCTAGTTACAGGGGAAGGAACACTGAAGCTTTCTTT. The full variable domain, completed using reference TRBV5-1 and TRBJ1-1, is KAGVTQTPRYLIKTRGQQVTLSCSPISGHRSVSWYQQTPGQGLQFLFEYFSETQRNKGNFPGRFSGRQFSNSRSEMNVSTLELGDSALYLCASSPSYRGRNTEAFFGQGTRLTVV.

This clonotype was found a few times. For the CDR3, the DNA is TGTGCCTGGAGCCAAAACAGGGTTCAGGAGCAGTTCTTC. This gives the protein CAWSQNRVQEQFF. This chain uses TRBV30 with TRBJ2-1; tentatively, D is TRBD1 (6 bases). Between the trimmed V and J ends, which lost 3 bases and 10 bases, there was a span of 16 bases. Germline loops: CDR1 GTSNPN, CDR2 SVGIG (reference sequence). CDR3 length: 13 residues.

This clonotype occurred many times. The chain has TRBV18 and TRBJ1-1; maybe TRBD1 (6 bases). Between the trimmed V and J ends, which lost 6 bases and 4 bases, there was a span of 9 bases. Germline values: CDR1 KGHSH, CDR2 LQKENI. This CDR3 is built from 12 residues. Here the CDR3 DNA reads TGTGCCAGCTCGCAACAGGGCACTGAAGCTTTCTTT. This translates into CASSQQGTEAFF.

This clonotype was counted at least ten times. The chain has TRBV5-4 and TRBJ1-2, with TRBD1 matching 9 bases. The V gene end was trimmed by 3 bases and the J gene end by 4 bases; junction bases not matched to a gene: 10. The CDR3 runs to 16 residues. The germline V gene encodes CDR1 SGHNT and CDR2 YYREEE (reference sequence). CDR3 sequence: CASSSRDRETLYGYTF. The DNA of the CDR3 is TGTGCCAGCAGCTCCCGGGACAGGGAAACTCTCTATGGCTACACCTTC.

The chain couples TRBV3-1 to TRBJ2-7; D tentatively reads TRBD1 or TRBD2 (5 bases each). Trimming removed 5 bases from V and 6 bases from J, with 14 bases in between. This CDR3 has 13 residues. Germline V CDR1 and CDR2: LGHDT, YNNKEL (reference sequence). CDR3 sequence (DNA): TGTGCCAGCAGCGCTGATCCGGGACGCGAGCAGTACTTC. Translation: CASSADPGREQYF.

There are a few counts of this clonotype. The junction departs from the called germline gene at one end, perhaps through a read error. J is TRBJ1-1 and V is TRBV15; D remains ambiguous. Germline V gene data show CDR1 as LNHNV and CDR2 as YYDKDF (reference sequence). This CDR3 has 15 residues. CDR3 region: CVTSRDASLNTEAFF. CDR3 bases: TGTGTCACCAGCAGAGATGCGTCCCTGAACACTGAAGCTTTCTTT.

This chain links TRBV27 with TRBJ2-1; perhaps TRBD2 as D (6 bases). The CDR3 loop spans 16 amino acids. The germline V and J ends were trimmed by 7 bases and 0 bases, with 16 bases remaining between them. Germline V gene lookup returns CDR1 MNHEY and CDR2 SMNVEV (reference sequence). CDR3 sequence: CASTPRGVSSYNEQFF. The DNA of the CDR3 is TGTGCCAGCACCCCCCGCGGGGTTAGCTCCTACAATGAGCAGTTCTTC.

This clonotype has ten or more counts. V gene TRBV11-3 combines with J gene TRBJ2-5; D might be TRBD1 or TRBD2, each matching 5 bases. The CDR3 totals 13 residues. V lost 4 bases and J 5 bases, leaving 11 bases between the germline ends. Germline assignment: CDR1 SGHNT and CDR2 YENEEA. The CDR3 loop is CASSWGGGETQYF. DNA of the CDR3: TGTGCCAGCAGCTGGGGCGGCGGGGAGACCCAGTACTTC.

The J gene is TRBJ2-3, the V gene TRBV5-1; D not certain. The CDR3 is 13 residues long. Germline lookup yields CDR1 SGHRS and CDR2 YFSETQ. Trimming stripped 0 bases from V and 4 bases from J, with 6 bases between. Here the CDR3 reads CASSLEVSDTQYF. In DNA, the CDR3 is TGCGCCAGCAGCTTGGAGGTCTCAGATACGCAGTATTTT.

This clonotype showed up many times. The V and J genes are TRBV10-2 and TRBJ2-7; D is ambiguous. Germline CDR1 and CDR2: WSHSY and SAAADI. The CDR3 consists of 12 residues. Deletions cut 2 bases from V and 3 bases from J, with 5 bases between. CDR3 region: CASSESSYEQYF. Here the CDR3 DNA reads TGCGCCAGCAGTGAGAGCAGCTACGAGCAGTACTTC.

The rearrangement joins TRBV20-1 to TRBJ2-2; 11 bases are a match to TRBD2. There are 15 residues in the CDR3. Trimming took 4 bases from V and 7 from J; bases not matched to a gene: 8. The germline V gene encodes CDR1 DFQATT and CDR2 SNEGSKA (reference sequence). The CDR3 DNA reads TGCAGTGCTAAAACTAGCGGGAGAGGCGGCGGGGAGCTGTTTTTT. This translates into CSAKTSGRGGGELFF.